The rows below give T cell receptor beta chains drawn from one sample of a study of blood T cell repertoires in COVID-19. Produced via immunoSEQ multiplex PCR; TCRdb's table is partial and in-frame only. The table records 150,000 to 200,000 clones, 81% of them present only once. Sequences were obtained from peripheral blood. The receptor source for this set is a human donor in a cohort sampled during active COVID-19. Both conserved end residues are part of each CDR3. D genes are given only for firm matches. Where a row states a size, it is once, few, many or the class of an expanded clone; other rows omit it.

CDR3nt: TGTGCCAGCAGTTTCGGGAATCAGCCCCAGCATTTT; CDR3aa: CASSFGNQPQHF; v_gene: TRBV12-3/TRBV12-4; d_gene: -; j_gene: TRBJ1-5; abundance: -
CDR3nt: TGTGCCAGCAGCTTAGCTTTGACAAGGATATACACTGAAGCTTTCTTT; CDR3aa: CASSLALTRIYTEAFF; v_gene: TRBV7-9; d_gene: -; j_gene: TRBJ1-1; abundance: -
CDR3nt: TGTGCCAGCAGCTTAAACACACAAGAGACCCAGTACTTC; CDR3aa: CASSLNTQETQYF; v_gene: TRBV11-3; d_gene: -; j_gene: TRBJ2-5; abundance: once
CDR3nt: TGTGCCTGGAATACCGGACTAGACTACGTCAAAAACATTCAGTACTTC; CDR3aa: CAWNTGLDYVKNIQYF; v_gene: TRBV30; d_gene: TRBD2; j_gene: TRBJ2-4; abundance: -
CDR3nt: TGTGCCAGCAGTGGAAAGGGGACTAGCGGTTACACCGGGGAGCTGTTTTTT; CDR3aa: CASSGKGTSGYTGELFF; v_gene: TRBV27; d_gene: TRBD2; j_gene: TRBJ2-2; abundance: -
CDR3nt: TGTGCCAGCAGCCGTGACCGGACTAGCGGGAGGGCCAAAGATACGCAGTATTTT; CDR3aa: CASSRDRTSGRAKDTQYF; v_gene: TRBV28; d_gene: TRBD2; j_gene: TRBJ2-3; abundance: -
CDR3nt: TGTGCCAGTACCCCCCGGGTAGGGGGCAACTATGGCTACACCTTC; CDR3aa: CASTPRVGGNYGYTF; v_gene: TRBV19; d_gene: TRBD1; j_gene: TRBJ1-2; abundance: -
CDR3nt: TGCGCCAGCAGCTTGGGCCCTCCGGTTGAGAGCTACACCTTC; CDR3aa: CASSLGPPVESYTF; v_gene: TRBV5-1; d_gene: -; j_gene: TRBJ1-2; abundance: -
CDR3nt: TGTGCCTGGAGTTTGGTGGGACAGGGGGGGAAGGTTACGCAGTATTTT; CDR3aa: CAWSLVGQGGKVTQYF; v_gene: TRBV30; d_gene: TRBD1; j_gene: TRBJ2-3; abundance: -
CDR3nt: TGTGCCAGCAGTCCCTTGACAGGGTTGAACACAGATACGCAGTATTTT; CDR3aa: CASSPLTGLNTDTQYF; v_gene: TRBV27; d_gene: TRBD1; j_gene: TRBJ2-3; abundance: -
CDR3nt: TGTGCCAGTAGTGTCGGCGGGGGGGACTGGTACTACGAGCAGTACTTC; CDR3aa: CASSVGGGDWYYEQYF; v_gene: TRBV19; d_gene: TRBD2; j_gene: TRBJ2-7; abundance: -
CDR3nt: TGTGCCAGCAGCTTGGGACAGGCTAACGGACCCCTCCACTTT; CDR3aa: CASSLGQANGPLHF; v_gene: TRBV9; d_gene: TRBD1; j_gene: TRBJ1-6; abundance: -
CDR3nt: TGTGCCACAGTGTGGACAGGGGGTACCTACGAGCAGTACTTC; CDR3aa: CATVWTGGTYEQYF; v_gene: TRBV6-5; d_gene: TRBD1; j_gene: TRBJ2-7; abundance: -
CDR3nt: TGTGCCAGCAGACGGACCCGGCTAGCGGGGGGAGAGACCCAGTACTTC; CDR3aa: CASRRTRLAGGETQYF; v_gene: TRBV28; d_gene: TRBD2; j_gene: TRBJ2-5; abundance: -
CDR3nt: TGTGCCAGTAGCCCCGACGGGAGGGATACGCAGTATTTT; CDR3aa: CASSPDGRDTQYF; v_gene: TRBV19; d_gene: TRBD2; j_gene: TRBJ2-3; abundance: -
CDR3nt: TGTGCCAGCGGGCAGCTAGCGGGACGTTACAATGAGCAGTTCTTC; CDR3aa: CASGQLAGRYNEQFF; v_gene: TRBV5-6; d_gene: TRBD2; j_gene: TRBJ2-1; abundance: once
CDR3nt: TGTGCCAGTAGTCCCCGGACAGGCGGAGGGTCGGGAAACACCATATATTTT; CDR3aa: CASSPRTGGGSGNTIYF; v_gene: TRBV19; d_gene: TRBD1; j_gene: TRBJ1-3; abundance: -
CDR3nt: TGTGCCATCAGTGAGTCGCAGGGAAGGCACACTGAAGCTTTCTTT; CDR3aa: CAISESQGRHTEAFF; v_gene: TRBV10-3; d_gene: -; j_gene: TRBJ1-1; abundance: -
CDR3nt: TGTGCCAGCAGCCTTTCTTTTCAGAATGAGCAGTTCTTC; CDR3aa: CASSLSFQNEQFF; v_gene: TRBV12-3/TRBV12-4; d_gene: -; j_gene: TRBJ2-1; abundance: -
CDR3nt: TGCAGTGCTGACCCGGGTTACGAGCAGTACTTC; CDR3aa: CSADPGYEQYF; v_gene: TRBV20-1; d_gene: -; j_gene: TRBJ2-7; abundance: -
CDR3nt: TGTGCCAGTAGAAACACCGGGACAGGGGGCGGTGGCTACACCTTC; CDR3aa: CASRNTGTGGGGYTF; v_gene: TRBV19; d_gene: TRBD1; j_gene: TRBJ1-2; abundance: -
CDR3nt: TGTGCCAGCAGCCATGCGGGGCGGGGTGAAGAGACCCAGTACTTC; CDR3aa: CASSHAGRGEETQYF; v_gene: TRBV3-1/TRBV3-2; d_gene: -; j_gene: TRBJ2-5; abundance: once
CDR3nt: TGCGCCAGCAGCTTCCAGGGGTCCTACGAGCAGTACTTC; CDR3aa: CASSFQGSYEQYF; v_gene: TRBV5-1; d_gene: -; j_gene: TRBJ2-7; abundance: -
CDR3nt: TGTGCCAGCAGCGTAGAGACAGGGCTCTATGGCTACACCTTC; CDR3aa: CASSVETGLYGYTF; v_gene: TRBV9; d_gene: TRBD1; j_gene: TRBJ1-2; abundance: once
CDR3nt: TGTGCCAGCACCGGGGGGGCGGATGGCTACACCTTC; CDR3aa: CASTGGADGYTF; v_gene: TRBV27; d_gene: -; j_gene: TRBJ1-2; abundance: -